One sample yielded the 27 T cell receptor beta chains listed below, sequenced in a study of human T cells and chemical hapten exposure. TCRdb re-called the RACE reads through MiXCR, storing one row per CDR3 protein. The sample yields about 380,000 distinct CDR3 sequences, 5.1% seen once. The time point here: pre-sensitization, week 0. Indicated treatment: therapeutic diphenylcyclopropenone sensitization with weekly scalp DPC. The sample here was whole blood, taken in connection with sensitization to the hapten diphenylcyclopropenone (DPC). These receptors were taken from a woman between 45 and 65 years old with alopecia areata. Some clones in this sample may be carry-over from other donors' samples.

This clonotype appeared a few times. The chain uses TRBV3-1 and TRBJ1-4, with a possible D match to TRBD1 (5 bases). The CDR3 extends over 17 amino acids. Germline V gene lookup returns CDR1 LGHDT and CDR2 YNNKEL (reference sequence). V was pared by 4 bases and J by 0 bases, with 15 bases between. CDR3 sequence reads: CASSPEGHPATNEKLFF. The CDR3 DNA is TGTGCCAGCAGCCCTGAAGGACACCCTGCAACTAATGAAAAACTGTTTTTT.

In this sample, this clonotype turned up many times. The gene calls are TRBV5-5 and TRBJ2-1; 11 nucleotides match TRBD2. Germline V gives CDR1 SGHKS, CDR2 YYEKEE (reference sequence). The CDR3 contains 17 residues. The V gene end was trimmed by 4 bases and the J gene end by 12 bases; junction bases not matched to a gene: 18. CDR3 region: CASSRTGTSGPHSGQFF. As DNA, the CDR3 is TGTGCCAGCAGCCGTACCGGGACTAGCGGACCCCACTCAGGGCAGTTCTTC.

In its sample, this clonotype was seen many times. The genes are TRBV12-3 or TRBV12-4 and TRBJ2-7; D is uncertain. V dropped 1 base and J dropped 5 bases, with 9 bases sitting between them. This CDR3 has 13 amino acids. The CDR3, as DNA: TGTGCCAGCAGTTTAGATCCCCGGCACGAGCAGTACTTC. This codes for CASSLDPRHEQYF.

This clonotype was detected ten times or more. The genes are TRBV24-1 and TRBJ2-1; 7 bases fit TRBD1. CDR3 length equals 13 residues. Trimming took 5 bases from V and 10 from J; bases not matched to a gene: 7. Germline CDR1 is KGHDR and CDR2 is SFDVKD. The CDR3 DNA is TGTGCCACCAGTGGAGAGGGGGCACGGGAGCAGTTCTTC. Amino acids: CATSGEGAREQFF.

The chain carries TRBV25-1 and TRBJ2-1, with 10 bases lining up with TRBD1. The junction had 6 bases not matched to a gene; V was cut back by 1 base and J by 9 bases. CDR3 size: 15 residues. The germline V gene has CDR1 MGHDK and CDR2 SYGVNS. The CDR3 bases are TGTGCCAGCAGTGAATGGGGACAGGGGTTGAGTGAGCAGTTCTTC. Amino acid sequence: CASSEWGQGLSEQFF.

In this sample, this clonotype turned up many times. The chain couples TRBV18 to TRBJ2-7; D gene ambiguous. The CDR3 consists of 15 residues. V lost 1 base, J lost 5 bases, and 15 bases lay in between. Germline CDR1 reads KGHSH; CDR2 reads LQKENI. CDR3 sequence reads: CASSPQRLVSNEQYF. The CDR3 nucleotides read TGTGCCAGCTCACCACAACGGCTAGTGAGCAACGAGCAGTACTTC.

In this sample, this clonotype turned up many times. The chain employs TRBV5-1 and TRBJ2-7; 9 bases map to TRBD1. CDR3 size: 16 residues. Germline-derived CDR1 and CDR2 are SGHRS and YFSETQ. V was clipped by 0 bases and J by 0 bases; unmatched bases: 4. DNA for the CDR3: TGCGCCAGCAGCTTGGGAGGGACAGGGAGCTCCTACGAGCAGTACTTC. This translates into CASSLGGTGSSYEQYF. Variable domain in full (rest from reference TRBV5-1 and TRBJ2-7): KAGVTQTPRYLIKTRGQQVTLSCSPISGHRSVSWYQQTPGQGLQFLFEYFSETQRNKGNFPGRFSGRQFSNSRSEMNVSTLELGDSALYLCASSLGGTGSSYEQYFGPGTRLTVT.

This clonotype came up a few times. This CDR3 reads CASSLTSGIHNSGEQFF. The CDR3 region has the DNA TGTGCCAGCAGCTTAACGTCCGGGATCCACAACTCCGGTGAGCAGTTCTTC. V is TRBV7-6 and J is TRBJ2-1; the D gene is possibly TRBD2 (5 bases). In germline, CDR1 is SGHVS, CDR2 FNYEAQ. CDR3 length: 17 residues. V was trimmed by 2 bases and J by 9 bases, leaving 23 bases between them.

This clonotype was observed at least ten times. J is TRBJ1-4 and V is TRBV7-2; 7 bases fit TRBD1. Germline V CDR1 and CDR2: SGHTA, FQGNSA. CDR3 length: 14 amino acids. The V gene end was trimmed by 5 bases and the J gene end by 7 bases; junction bases not matched to a gene: 7. CDR3 sequence reads: CASSAQGLGEKLFF. The DNA of the CDR3 is TGTGCCAGCAGCGCACAGGGGTTGGGTGAAAAACTGTTTTTT. Variable domain in full (rest from reference TRBV7-2 and TRBJ1-4): GAGVSQSPSNKVTEKGKDVELRCDPISGHTALYWYRQSLGQGLEFLIYFQGNSAPDKSGLPSDRFSAERTGGSVSTLTIQRTQQEDSAVYLCASSAQGLGEKLFFGSGTQLSVL.

The chain links TRBV18 to TRBJ2-3, with unresolved D. The V end was cut by 0 bases, the J end by 0 bases, with 10 bases between. This CDR3 comprises 16 residues. Germline-derived CDR1 and CDR2 are KGHSH and LQKENI. The CDR3 DNA reads TGTGCCAGCTCACCACCTCTGGCAAGTAGCACAGATACGCAGTATTTT. This sequence encodes CASSPPLASSTDTQYF.

The chain carries TRBV12-3 or TRBV12-4 and TRBJ2-7; a weak D match, TRBD1 (6 bases). This CDR3 is 14 amino acids long. V was clipped by 3 bases and J by 2 bases, with 11 bases between them. CDR3 residues: CASSFSQGPYEQYF. The CDR3 DNA reads as TGTGCCAGCAGTTTTTCACAGGGACCCTACGAGCAGTACTTC.

This clonotype was counted at least ten times. The V call is TRBV6-2 or TRBV6-3, the J call TRBJ2-7, with TRBD1 as a possible D gene (5 bases). The CDR3 contains 14 residues. With 7 bases removed from V and 0 bases from J, the gap between germline ends came to 13 bases. Germline lookup yields CDR1 MNHEY and CDR2 SVGEGT. The CDR3 DNA reads as TGTGCCAGCATTAGGGGCGGCAGCTCCTACGAGCAGTACTTC. Translating it yields CASIRGGSSYEQYF.

In regard to this clonotype: It may be a read error: a sequence one base away is much more abundant. The chain recombines TRBV7-4 with TRBJ2-4; unclear D gene. This CDR3 contains 15 residues. Germline V CDR1 and CDR2: SGHVT, SQSDAQ. V was trimmed by 11 bases and J by 1 base, leaving 18 bases between them. The CDR3 loop is CAGIPKAGAKNIQYF. Written as DNA, the CDR3 is TGTGCCGGCATCCCAAAAGCCGGGGCCAAAAACATTCAGTACTTC.

This clonotype was counted many times. The CDR3 sequence: CASSLDPSGWTEAFF. CDR3 bases: TGTGCCAGCAGCTTAGATCCGTCCGGCTGGACTGAAGCTTTCTTT. The V call is TRBV11-2, the J call TRBJ1-1; D is undetermined. Germline V gene lookup returns CDR1 SGHAT and CDR2 FQNNGV. Between the trimmed V and J ends, which lost 0 bases and 5 bases, there was a span of 13 bases. The CDR3 loop spans 15 amino acids.

CDR3 nucleotide sequence: TGTGCCAGCAGCTTCCTGGACAGTCTCTTAGCTGAAGCTTTCTTT. It is translated as CASSFLDSLLAEAFF. This rearrangement joins TRBV5-8 to TRBJ1-1; perhaps TRBD1 as D (6 bases). The CDR3 length is 15 residues. V was trimmed by 2 bases and J by 6 bases, leaving 17 bases between them. The germline V gene encodes CDR1 SGHTS and CDR2 YDEGEE. The full variable domain, rest sourced from reference TRBV5-8 and TRBJ1-1, is EAGVTQSPTHLIKTRGQQATLRCSPISGHTSVYWYQQALGLGLQFLLWYDEGEERNRGNFPPRFSGRQFPNYSSELNVNALELEDSALYLCASSFLDSLLAEAFFGQGTRLTVV.

This clonotype was detected only a few times. The V and J genes are TRBV6-5 and TRBJ1-1; D perhaps matches TRBD1 (6 bases). The V end was cut by 5 bases, the J end by 1 base, with 14 bases between. Looked up from germline, CDR1 is MNHEY and CDR2 is SVGAGI. The CDR3 covers 15 residues. CDR3 sequence (DNA): TGTGCCAGCAGTCCGGGACCGGACAGGAACACTGAAGCTTTCTTT. Translation: CASSPGPDRNTEAFF.

This clonotype was seen repeatedly, ten times or more. CDR3 nucleotides: TGCGCCAGCAGTTCCGCCGGGACCGGGTATGGCTACACCTTC. It codes for CASSSAGTGYGYTF. The chain couples TRBV4-1 to TRBJ1-2, with D possibly being TRBD1 (5 bases). From germline, CDR1 is MGHRA and CDR2 YSYEKL. The CDR3 is 14 residues long. Deletions cut 6 bases from V and 5 bases from J, with 16 bases between.

This clonotype was observed at least ten times. The chain carries TRBV4-2 and TRBJ2-3; TRBD1 agrees at 8 bases. The germline gives CDR1 LGHNA, CDR2 YNFKEQ. This CDR3 has 17 residues. V trimming: 0 bases; J trimming: 3 bases; junction bases outside the gene matches: 8. The CDR3, as DNA: TGTGCCAGCAGCCAAGATTTGAGGACAGGGAGTACAGATACGCAGTATTTT. Its protein is CASSQDLRTGSTDTQYF.

This clonotype has ten or more counts. V usage is TRBV29-1 and J usage is TRBJ2-7, with D perhaps matching TRBD1 or TRBD2 (6 bases each). This CDR3 comprises 12 residues. Per the germline V gene, CDR1 is SQVTM and CDR2 is ANQGSEA. V was trimmed by 4 bases and J by 4 bases, leaving 11 bases between them. This chain's CDR3 is CSVVWGAYEQYF. The CDR3 region has the DNA TGCAGCGTTGTCTGGGGGGCGTACGAGCAGTACTTC.

Only a few counts were recorded for this clonotype. The CDR3 DNA reads TGTGCCAGCAGCCAAGATTCGGGCAGCAATGAGCAGTTCTTC. Its protein product is CASSQDSGSNEQFF. The V gene is TRBV4-2, the J gene TRBJ2-1; D not resolved. The CDR3 runs 14 residues. Germline CDR1 LGHNA, CDR2 YNFKEQ. The V and J ends lost 0 bases and 6 bases respectively, with 9 bases between them.

There are many counts of this clonotype. The rearrangement links TRBV7-9 to TRBJ2-3; 8 nucleotides match TRBD1. CDR3 length: 14 amino acids. CDR1 and CDR2 (germline): SEHNR, FQNEAQ (reference sequence). Trimming cost V 3 bases and J 6 bases; bases outside gene matches: 5. CDR3 sequence reads: CASSLGQAADTQYF. In DNA form, the CDR3 reads TGTGCCAGCAGCTTGGGACAGGCAGCGGATACGCAGTATTTT.

This clonotype was recorded many times. CDR3 region: CASSAPNEKLFF. The CDR3 DNA follows: TGTGCCAGCAGCGCCCCTAATGAAAAACTGTTTTTT. This rearrangement joins TRBV9 to TRBJ1-4; no clear D gene. The CDR3 covers 12 residues. V lost 3 bases and J lost 3, with 3 bases in between. The germline gives CDR1 SGDLS, CDR2 YYNGEE.

This clonotype has more than one count but fewer than ten. CDR3 sequence (DNA): TGCGCCAGCAGCTCCCTAGCGGGGGGGCCTCAGGAGCAGTTCTTC. Translation gives CASSSLAGGPQEQFF. The chain has TRBV5-1 and TRBJ2-1, with TRBD2 matching 12 bases. The germline gives CDR1 SGHRS, CDR2 YFSETQ. V lost 3 bases, J lost 10 bases, and 8 bases stayed unmatched. The CDR3 has 15 residues.

The chain has TRBV12-5 and TRBJ2-5, with 10 bases fitting TRBD1. The V segment lost 6 bases and the J segment 3 bases; nucleotides outside the gene matches: 4. The CDR3 has 14 amino acids. Germline V gene sequence: CDR1 LGHNT, CDR2 FRNRAP. Here the CDR3 reads CASGTDRGEETQYF. CDR3 DNA: TGTGCTAGTGGAACGGACAGGGGGGAAGAGACCCAGTACTTC.

The rearrangement links TRBV28 to TRBJ2-3; 9 bases align to TRBD1. Germline loops: CDR1 MDHEN, CDR2 SYDVKM. The CDR3 totals 16 residues. V gave up 3 bases and J gave up 2 bases; unmatched junction bases: 6. CDR3 sequence: CASSLIGTGNTDTQYF. The CDR3 bases are TGTGCCAGCAGTTTGATAGGGACAGGGAACACAGATACGCAGTATTTT.

There are many counts of this clonotype. The V and J genes are TRBV30 and TRBJ1-2; no definite D call. The length of the CDR3 is 12 residues. V lost 3 bases, J lost 7 bases, and 12 bases lay in between. The V gene's germline CDR1 is GTSNPN and CDR2 SVGIG (reference sequence). CDR3 amino acids: CAWSDDNRGYTF. CDR3 nucleotides: TGTGCCTGGAGCGATGACAATCGTGGCTACACCTTC. Using reference TRBV30 and TRBJ1-2 for the parts outside the CDR3, the full variable domain is SQTIHQWPATLVQPVGSPLSLECTVEGTSNPNLYWYRQAAGRGLQLLFYSVGIGQISSEVPQNLSASRPQDRQFILSSKKLLLSDSGFYLCAWSDDNRGYTFGSGTRLTVV.

V and J are TRBV7-8 and TRBJ1-4; tentative D call: TRBD1 (6 bases). Germline V gene lookup returns CDR1 SGHVS and CDR2 FQNEAQ. Trimming took off 0 bases at V and 8 bases at J, with 10 bases between the two ends. The CDR3 loop spans 14 amino acids. The CDR3 spells CASSLAGADEKLFF. CDR3 DNA sequence: TGTGCCAGCAGCTTAGCGGGGGCAGACGAAAAACTGTTTTTT.